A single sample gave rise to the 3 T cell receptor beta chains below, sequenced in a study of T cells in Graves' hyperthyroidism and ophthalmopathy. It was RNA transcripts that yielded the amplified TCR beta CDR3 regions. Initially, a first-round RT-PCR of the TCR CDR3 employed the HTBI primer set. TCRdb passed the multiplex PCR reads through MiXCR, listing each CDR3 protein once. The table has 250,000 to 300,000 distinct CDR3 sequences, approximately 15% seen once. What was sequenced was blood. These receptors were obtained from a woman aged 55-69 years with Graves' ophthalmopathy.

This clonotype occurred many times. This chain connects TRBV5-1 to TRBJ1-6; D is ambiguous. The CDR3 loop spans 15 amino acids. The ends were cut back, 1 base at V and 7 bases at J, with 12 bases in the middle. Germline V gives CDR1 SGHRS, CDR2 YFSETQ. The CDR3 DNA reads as TGCGCCAGCAGCTTGTTGGGAGTACTCAATTCACCCCTCCACTTT. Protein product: CASSLLGVLNSPLHF.

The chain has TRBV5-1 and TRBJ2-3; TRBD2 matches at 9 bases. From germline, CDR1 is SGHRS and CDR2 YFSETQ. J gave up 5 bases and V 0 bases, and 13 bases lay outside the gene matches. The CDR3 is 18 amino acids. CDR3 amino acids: CASSLALASGVLRDTQYF. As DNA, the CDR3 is TGCGCCAGCAGCTTGGCCTTGGCTAGCGGGGTTTTAAGAGATACGCAGTATTTT.

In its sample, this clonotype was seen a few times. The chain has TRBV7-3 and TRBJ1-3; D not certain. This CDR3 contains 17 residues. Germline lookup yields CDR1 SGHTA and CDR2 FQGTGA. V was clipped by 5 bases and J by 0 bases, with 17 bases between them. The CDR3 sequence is CASSQRIADNSGNTIYF. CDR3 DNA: TGTGCCAGCAGCCAACGGATAGCAGACAACTCTGGAAACACCATATATTTT. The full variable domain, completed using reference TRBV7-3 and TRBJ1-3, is GAGVSQTPSNKVTEKGKYVELRCDPISGHTALYWYRQSLGQGPEFLIYFQGTGAADDSGLPNDRFFAVRPEGSVSTLKIQRTERGDSAVYLCASSQRIADNSGNTIYFGEGSWLTVV.